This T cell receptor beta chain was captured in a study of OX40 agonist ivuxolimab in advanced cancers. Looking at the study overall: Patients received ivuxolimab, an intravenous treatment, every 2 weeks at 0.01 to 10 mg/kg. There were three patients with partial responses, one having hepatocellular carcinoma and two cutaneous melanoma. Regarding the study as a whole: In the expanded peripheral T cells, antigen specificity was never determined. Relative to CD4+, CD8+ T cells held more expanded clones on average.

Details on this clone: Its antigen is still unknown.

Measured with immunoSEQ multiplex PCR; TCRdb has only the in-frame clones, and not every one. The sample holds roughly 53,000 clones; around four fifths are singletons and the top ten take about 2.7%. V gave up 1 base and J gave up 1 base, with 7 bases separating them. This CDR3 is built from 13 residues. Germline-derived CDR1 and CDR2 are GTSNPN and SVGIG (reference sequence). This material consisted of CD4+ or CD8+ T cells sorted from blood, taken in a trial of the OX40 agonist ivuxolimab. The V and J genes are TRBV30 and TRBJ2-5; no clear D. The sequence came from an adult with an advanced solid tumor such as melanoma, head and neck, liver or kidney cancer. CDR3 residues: CAWSAGLQETQYF. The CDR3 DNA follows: TGTGCCTGGAGTGCCGGGCTCCAAGAGACCCAGTACTTC.